The 16 T cell receptor beta chains below come from one sample, sequenced in a study of shared clonotypes between healthy human individuals. Cells designated naive CD8 were CD45RO-negative and were positively selected for CCR7, with terminally differentiated effector memory CD45RA+ cells excluded. Sequenced by immunoSEQ multiplex PCR; TCRdb stores in-frame clones only, minus some. The sample carries under 700,000 clones, about 95% recorded once. Source material: naive CD8+ T cells sorted from blood. The receptors were sampled from a woman aged 25 to 45 in good health.

The V and J genes are TRBV15 and TRBJ2-7; 10 positions match TRBD2. CDR1 LNHNV and CDR2 YYDKDF come from the germline V gene (reference sequence). With V trimmed by 6 bases and J by 7 bases, 9 bases remained unmatched. This CDR3 is built from 14 residues. The CDR3 sequence: CATSPSGRAGEQYF. CDR3 in DNA: TGTGCCACCAGTCCGAGCGGGAGGGCCGGGGAGCAGTACTTC.

Only one count was recorded for this clone. The chain uses TRBV7-6 and TRBJ2-1; 9 bases fit TRBD2. Germline values: CDR1 SGHVS, CDR2 FNYEAQ. The CDR3 is made up of 17 amino acids. The ends lost 1 base at V and 1 base at J; junction bases unmatched: 5. Here the CDR3 DNA reads TGTGCCAGCAGCTTAGGAGCAGCGGGAGGATCCTACAATGAGCAGTTCTTC. Protein: CASSLGAAGGSYNEQFF.

The V gene is TRBV5-6, the J gene TRBJ2-3; 11 nucleotides match TRBD2. Germline CDR1 is SGHDT and CDR2 is YYEEEE. This CDR3 comprises 15 residues. Trimming removed 5 bases from V and 6 bases from J; junction bases left unmatched: 8. This CDR3 reads CASRLTSGSPDTQYF. The CDR3 coding sequence is TGTGCCAGCAGATTAACTAGCGGGAGTCCCGATACGCAGTATTTT.

This clone was counted once. The chain has TRBV30 and TRBJ2-1, with no clear D. This CDR3 has 12 amino acids. Germline-derived CDR1 and CDR2 are GTSNPN and SVGIG (reference sequence). V gave up 0 bases and J gave up 5 bases, with 5 bases separating them. The CDR3 region is CAWSVGDNEQFF. The CDR3 DNA is TGTGCCTGGAGTGTCGGAGACAATGAGCAGTTCTTC.

This chain connects TRBV5-6 to TRBJ1-1; a weak D match, TRBD1 (6 bases). The CDR3 is 14 residues long. Germline lookup yields CDR1 SGHDT and CDR2 YYEEEE. The V end was cut by 1 base, the J end by 10 bases, with 17 bases between. The CDR3 region is CASSLSQGSIIAFF. Written as DNA, the CDR3 is TGTGCCAGCAGCTTGTCACAGGGATCCATTATAGCTTTCTTT.

The chain employs TRBV9 and TRBJ1-2; weak D call: TRBD1 (6 bases). The CDR3 spans 15 residues. Germline CDR1 is SGDLS and CDR2 is YYNGEE. V was pared by 3 bases and J by 4 bases, with 16 bases between. The CDR3 DNA sequence: TGTGCCAGCAGCGGATGGACAGAGAACTTCTATGGCTACACCTTC. This codes for CASSGWTENFYGYTF.

The CDR3: CASRTEANTEAFF. Here the CDR3 DNA reads TGCGCCAGCAGAACAGAGGCGAACACTGAAGCTTTCTTT. The V and J genes are TRBV10-2 and TRBJ1-1; no clear D gene. Germline assignment: CDR1 WSHSY and CDR2 SAAADI. Trimming cost V 6 bases and J 1 base, with 9 bases left between them. This CDR3 spans 13 amino acids.

The rearrangement links TRBV28 to TRBJ2-7, with 7 nucleotides matching TRBD2. There are 13 residues in the CDR3. Germline assignment: CDR1 MDHEN and CDR2 SYDVKM. V dropped 3 bases and J dropped 2; count of bases not matched to a gene: 1. Here the CDR3 reads CASSFRGAYEQYF. In DNA form, the CDR3 reads TGTGCCAGCAGTTTCCGGGGGGCCTACGAGCAGTACTTC. Filled out from reference TRBV28 and TRBJ2-7, the complete variable domain reads DVKVTQSSRYLVKRTGEKVFLECVQDMDHENMFWYRQDPGLGLRLIYFSYDVKMKEKGDIPEGYSVSREKKERFSLILESASTNQTSMYLCASSFRGAYEQYFGPGTRLTVT.

This sequence joins TRBV2 and TRBJ2-5, with 11 bases identical to TRBD1. The CDR3 sequence is 18 residues long. J was trimmed by 5 bases and V by 6 bases; bases with no gene match: 17. Germline V gene sequence: CDR1 SNHLY, CDR2 FYNNEI. The CDR3 region is CASSHDEPGQGALETQYF. For the CDR3, the DNA is TGTGCCAGCAGCCACGATGAACCCGGACAGGGGGCCCTGGAGACCCAGTACTTC.

This sequence joins TRBV5-1 and TRBJ2-7; 11 bases fit TRBD2. Germline V gene data show CDR1 as SGHRS and CDR2 as YFSETQ. The junction had 15 bases not matched to a gene; V was cut back by 4 bases and J by 0 bases. The CDR3 contains 19 residues. CDR3 in amino acids: CASSATGTSGYVGSYEQYF. Written as DNA, the CDR3 is TGCGCCAGCAGCGCTACCGGGACTAGCGGATATGTCGGCTCCTACGAGCAGTACTTC.

J is TRBJ2-7 and V is TRBV6-6; D tentatively fits TRBD1 or TRBD2 (5 bases each). This CDR3 is 13 amino acids long. Germline V gene sequence: CDR1 MNHNY, CDR2 SVGAGI (reference sequence). Between the trimmed V and J ends, which lost 5 bases and 3 bases, there was a span of 11 bases. Here the CDR3 reads CASSTGRDYEQYF. The CDR3 DNA reads as TGTGCCAGCAGTACGGGACGGGACTACGAGCAGTACTTC.

The chain couples TRBV19 to TRBJ2-5; the D gene is possibly TRBD2 (6 bases). The DNA end favors TRBJ2-7, so the J call may be wrong. Germline values: CDR1 LNHDA, CDR2 SQIVND (reference sequence). The CDR3 length is 14 residues. The CDR3 loop reads CASSNAVREYEQYF. CDR3 nucleotide sequence: TGTGCCAGTAGCAACGCCGTCCGGGAGTACGAGCAGTACTTC.

The chain has TRBV2 and TRBJ1-1; 7 nucleotides agree with TRBD1. Germline values: CDR1 SNHLY, CDR2 FYNNEI. The CDR3 spans 14 residues. V lost 5 bases and J lost 0; bases outside the gene matches: 3. CDR3 bases: TGTGCCAGCAGTACAGGGGAGATGAACACTGAAGCTTTCTTT. Residues: CASSTGEMNTEAFF.

The chain joins TRBV12-5 to TRBJ2-2; D call uncertain. V lost 5 bases and J 5 bases, leaving 9 bases between the germline ends. The CDR3 covers 13 residues. Germline V lookup: CDR1 LGHNT, CDR2 FRNRAP. CDR3 sequence reads: CASGQGRTGELFF. CDR3 nucleotide sequence: TGTGCTAGTGGTCAAGGCCGTACCGGGGAGCTGTTTTTT.

Here the CDR3 reads CASSPSDRDYTQYF. In DNA form, the CDR3 reads TGTGCCAGCAGCCCGTCGGACAGAGACTATACGCAGTATTTT. The chain couples TRBV7-9 to TRBJ2-3; D is possibly TRBD1 (6 bases). CDR1 SEHNR and CDR2 FQNEAQ come from the germline V gene (reference sequence). The length of the CDR3 is 14 residues. Trimming removed 5 bases from V and 7 bases from J, with 16 bases in between.

This sequence joins TRBV6-5 and TRBJ2-7, with D uncertain. V was shortened by 5 bases and J by 5 bases, with 16 bases between the two germline ends. The CDR3 totals 14 residues. Germline-derived CDR1 and CDR2 are MNHEY and SVGAGI. The CDR3 DNA reads TGTGCCAGCAGTCCGGCCCTCCTCCGGCACGAGCAGTACTTC. Translating it yields CASSPALLRHEQYF.